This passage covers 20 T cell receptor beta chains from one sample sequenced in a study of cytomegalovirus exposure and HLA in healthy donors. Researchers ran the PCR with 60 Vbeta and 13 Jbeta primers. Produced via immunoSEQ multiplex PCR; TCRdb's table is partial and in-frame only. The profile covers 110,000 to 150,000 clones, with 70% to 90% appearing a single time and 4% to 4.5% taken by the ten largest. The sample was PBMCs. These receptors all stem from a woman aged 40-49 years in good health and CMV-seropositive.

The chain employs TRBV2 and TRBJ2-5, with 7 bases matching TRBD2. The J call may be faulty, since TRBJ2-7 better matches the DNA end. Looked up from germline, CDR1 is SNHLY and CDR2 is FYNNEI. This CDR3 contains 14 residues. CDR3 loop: CASSERTRDYEQYF. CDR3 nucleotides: TGTGCCAGCAGTGAAAGGACTAGAGATTACGAGCAGTACTTC.

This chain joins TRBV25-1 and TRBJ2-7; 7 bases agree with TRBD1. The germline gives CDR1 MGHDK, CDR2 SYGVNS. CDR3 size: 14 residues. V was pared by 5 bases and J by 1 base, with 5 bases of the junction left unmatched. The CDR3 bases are TGTGCCAGCAGTAGGTCAGGGGGATCCTACGAGCAGTACTTC. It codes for CASSRSGGSYEQYF.

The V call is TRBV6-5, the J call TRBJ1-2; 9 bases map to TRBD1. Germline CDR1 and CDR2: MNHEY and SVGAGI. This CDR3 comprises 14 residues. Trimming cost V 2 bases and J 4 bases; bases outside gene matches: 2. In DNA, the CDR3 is TGTGCCAGCAGTTACAGACAGGGGGGCTATGGCTACACCTTC. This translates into CASSYRQGGYGYTF.

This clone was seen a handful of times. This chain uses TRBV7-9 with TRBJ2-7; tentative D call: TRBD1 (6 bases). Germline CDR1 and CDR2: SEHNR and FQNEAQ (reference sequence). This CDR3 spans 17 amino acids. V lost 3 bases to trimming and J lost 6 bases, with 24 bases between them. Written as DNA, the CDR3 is TGTGCCAGCAGCTTTAGTTTGAGGAAGGGGGTCTTCGGCGAGCAGTACTTC. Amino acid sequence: CASSFSLRKGVFGEQYF.

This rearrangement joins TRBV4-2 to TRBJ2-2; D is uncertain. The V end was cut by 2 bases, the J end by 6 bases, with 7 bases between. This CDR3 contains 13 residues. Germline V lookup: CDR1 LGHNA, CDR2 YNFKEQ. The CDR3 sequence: CASSQKAPGELFF. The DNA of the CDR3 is TGTGCCAGCAGCCAAAAAGCTCCCGGGGAGCTGTTTTTT.

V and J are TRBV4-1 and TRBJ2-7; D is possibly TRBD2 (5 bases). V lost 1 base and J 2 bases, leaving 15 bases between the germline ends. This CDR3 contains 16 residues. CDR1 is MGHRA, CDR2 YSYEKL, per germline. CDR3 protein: CASSQVWLANPYEQYF. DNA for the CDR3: TGCGCCAGCAGCCAAGTATGGTTAGCGAACCCCTACGAGCAGTACTTC.

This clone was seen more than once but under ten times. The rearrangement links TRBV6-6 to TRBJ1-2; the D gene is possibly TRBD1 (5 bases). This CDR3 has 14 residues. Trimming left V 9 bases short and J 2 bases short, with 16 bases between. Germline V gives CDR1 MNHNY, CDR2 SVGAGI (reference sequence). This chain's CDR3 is CASRPGGLNYGYTF. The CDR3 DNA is TGTGCCAGTCGGCCGGGGGGACTGAACTATGGCTACACCTTC.

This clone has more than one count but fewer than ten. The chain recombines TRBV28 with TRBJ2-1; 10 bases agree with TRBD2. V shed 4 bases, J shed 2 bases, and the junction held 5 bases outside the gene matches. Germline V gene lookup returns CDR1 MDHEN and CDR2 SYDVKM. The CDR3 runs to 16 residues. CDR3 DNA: TGTGCCAGCAGTTCCCGAGCGGGGGGGCCCTACAATGAGCAGTTCTTC. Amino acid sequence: CASSSRAGGPYNEQFF.

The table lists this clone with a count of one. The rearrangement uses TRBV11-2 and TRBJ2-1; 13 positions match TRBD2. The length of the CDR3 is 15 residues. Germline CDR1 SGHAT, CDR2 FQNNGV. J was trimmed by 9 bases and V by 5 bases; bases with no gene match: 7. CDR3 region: CASSRTSGSESEQFF. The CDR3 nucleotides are TGTGCCAGCAGCAGGACTAGCGGGAGCGAAAGTGAGCAGTTCTTC.

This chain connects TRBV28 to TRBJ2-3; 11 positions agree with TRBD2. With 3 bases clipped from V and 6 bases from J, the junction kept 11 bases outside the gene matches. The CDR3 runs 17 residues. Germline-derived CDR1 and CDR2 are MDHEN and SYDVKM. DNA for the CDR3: TGTGCCAGCAGTTTCTCCGGGACTAGCGGCCTGCTGGATACGCAGTATTTT. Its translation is CASSFSGTSGLLDTQYF.

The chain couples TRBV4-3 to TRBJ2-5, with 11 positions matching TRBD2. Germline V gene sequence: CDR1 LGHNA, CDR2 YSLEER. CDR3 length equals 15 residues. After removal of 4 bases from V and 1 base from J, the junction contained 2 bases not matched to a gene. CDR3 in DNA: TGCGCCAGCAGCCCTACTAGCGGGGGCCAAGAGACCCAGTACTTC. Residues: CASSPTSGGQETQYF.

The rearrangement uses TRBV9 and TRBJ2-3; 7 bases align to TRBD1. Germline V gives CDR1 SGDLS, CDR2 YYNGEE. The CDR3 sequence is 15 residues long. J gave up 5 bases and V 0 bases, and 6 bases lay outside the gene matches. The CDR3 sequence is CASSVAPQGEDTQYF. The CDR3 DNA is TGTGCCAGCAGCGTAGCCCCCCAGGGGGAAGATACGCAGTATTTT.

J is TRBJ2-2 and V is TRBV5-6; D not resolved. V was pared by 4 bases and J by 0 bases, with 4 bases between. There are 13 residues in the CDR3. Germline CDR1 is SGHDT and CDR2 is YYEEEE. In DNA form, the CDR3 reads TGTGCCAGCAGCCTTACGAACACCGGGGAGCTGTTTTTT. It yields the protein CASSLTNTGELFF.

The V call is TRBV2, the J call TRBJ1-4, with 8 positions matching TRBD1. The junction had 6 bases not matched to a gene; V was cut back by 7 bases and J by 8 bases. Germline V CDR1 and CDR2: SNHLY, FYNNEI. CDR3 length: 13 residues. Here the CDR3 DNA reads TGTGCCAGCACCGCAGGGGGCCGAGAAAAACTGTTTTTT. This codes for CASTAGGREKLFF.

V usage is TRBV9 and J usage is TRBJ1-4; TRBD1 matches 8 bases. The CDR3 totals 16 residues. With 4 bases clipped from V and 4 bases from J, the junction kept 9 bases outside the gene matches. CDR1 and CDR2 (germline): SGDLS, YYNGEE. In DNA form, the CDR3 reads TGTGCCAGCAGCACCAGTCCGGGACAGGTTAATGAAAAACTGTTTTTT. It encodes CASSTSPGQVNEKLFF. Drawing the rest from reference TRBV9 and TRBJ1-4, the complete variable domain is DSGVTQTPKHLITATGQRVTLRCSPRSGDLSVYWYQQSLDQGLQFLIQYYNGEERAKGNILERFSAQQFPDLHSELNLSSLELGDSALYFCASSTSPGQVNEKLFFGSGTQLSVL.

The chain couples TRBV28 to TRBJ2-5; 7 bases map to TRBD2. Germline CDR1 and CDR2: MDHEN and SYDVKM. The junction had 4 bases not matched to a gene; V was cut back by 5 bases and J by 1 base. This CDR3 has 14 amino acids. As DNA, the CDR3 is TGTGCCAGCAGTCTGCTAGCGGCCCAAGAGACCCAGTACTTC. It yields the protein CASSLLAAQETQYF.

In DNA form, the CDR3 reads TGTGCCAGCAGTCCTCGTGGCCTAACTAATGAAAAACTGTTTTTT. This translates into CASSPRGLTNEKLFF. The chain recombines TRBV28 with TRBJ1-4; D remains ambiguous. Germline-derived CDR1 and CDR2 are MDHEN and SYDVKM. V lost 5 bases, J lost 1 base, and 11 bases lay in between. This CDR3 spans 15 amino acids. The full variable domain, completed using reference TRBV28 and TRBJ1-4, is DVKVTQSSRYLVKRTGEKVFLECVQDMDHENMFWYRQDPGLGLRLIYFSYDVKMKEKGDIPEGYSVSREKKERFSLILESASTNQTSMYLCASSPRGLTNEKLFFGSGTQLSVL.

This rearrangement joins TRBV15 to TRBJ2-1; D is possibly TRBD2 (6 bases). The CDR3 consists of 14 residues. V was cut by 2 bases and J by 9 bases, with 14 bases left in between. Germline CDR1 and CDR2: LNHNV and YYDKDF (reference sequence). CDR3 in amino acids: CATSRSPSVGEQFF. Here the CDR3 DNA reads TGTGCCACCAGCAGAAGCCCTAGCGTTGGTGAGCAGTTCTTC. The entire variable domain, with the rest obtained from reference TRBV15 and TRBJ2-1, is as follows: DAMVIQNPRYQVTQFGKPVTLSCSQTLNHNVMYWYQQKSSQAPKLLFHYYDKDFNNEADTPDNFQSRRPNTSFCFLDIRSPGLGDTAMYLCATSRSPSVGEQFFGPGTRLTVL.

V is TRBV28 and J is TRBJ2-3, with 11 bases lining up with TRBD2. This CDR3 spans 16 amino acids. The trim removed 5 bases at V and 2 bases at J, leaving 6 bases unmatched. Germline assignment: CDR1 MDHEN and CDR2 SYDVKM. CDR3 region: CASSPIAGGPTDTQYF. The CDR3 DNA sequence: TGTGCCAGCAGTCCTATAGCGGGGGGGCCCACAGATACGCAGTATTTT.

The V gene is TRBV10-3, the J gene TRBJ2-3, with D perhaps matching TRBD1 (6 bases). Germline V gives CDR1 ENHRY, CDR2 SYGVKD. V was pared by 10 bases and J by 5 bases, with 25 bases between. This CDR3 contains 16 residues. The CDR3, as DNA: TGTGCCACTAGCATTAGGCAGGGGAGTCAGGGAGATACGCAGTATTTT. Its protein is CATSIRQGSQGDTQYF.